This T cell receptor beta chain is drawn from a study of post-analysis software for immune sequencing data. As for the study in general: The patients showed relapsing-remitting, secondary progressive and progressive-relapsing multiple sclerosis courses. Findings and caveats of the study: Elevated frequency relative to controls characterized four or five TRBV segments in patients, TRBV5-6, TRBV5-1 and TRBV20-1 among them. For normalized Chao1 diversity, multiple sclerosis patients scored significantly lower than controls did.

Built from TCR beta cDNA, the libraries had unique molecular identifiers in them. Starting from roughly 1 to 10 million T cells, the study yielded about 490,000 cDNA molecules. A single record per CDR3 protein comes from TCRdb applying MiXCR to the PCR reads. Of about 620,000 distinct CDR3 sequences detected, around 44% appear once; the ten largest clones hold about 1.5%. This CDR3 comprises 16 residues. Germline V gene sequence: CDR1 SGDLS, CDR2 YYNGEE. V gave up 0 bases and J gave up 3 bases, with 16 bases separating them. Concerning this clonotype itself: Its antigen is unidentified.

This clonotype originated in a girl aged 10 to 17 with multiple sclerosis. The chain combines TRBV9 with TRBJ2-7, with a tentative D call TRBD1 (5 bases). What was sequenced was blood. CDR3 nucleotide sequence: TGTGCCAGCAGCGTAGCCCCGACAGTAGACTTCTACGAGCAGTACTTC. It yields the protein CASSVAPTVDFYEQYF. The whole variable domain, remainder taken from reference TRBV9 and TRBJ2-7, is DSGVTQTPKHLITATGQRVTLRCSPRSGDLSVYWYQQSLDQGLQFLIQYYNGEERAKGNILERFSAQQFPDLHSELNLSSLELGDSALYFCASSVAPTVDFYEQYFGPGTRLTVT.